This record concerns one TCR beta chain sequence. The data are from a study of cytomegalovirus exposure and HLA in healthy donors. J lost 5 bases, V lost 4 bases, and 6 bases had no gene match. Germline loops: CDR1 SQVTM, CDR2 ANQGSEA. The CDR3 spans 14 residues. The study ran its PCR with 60 Vbeta and 13 Jbeta primers. Generated by immunoSEQ multiplex PCR, the TCRdb table keeps only in-frame clones and is missing some. In all, the sample yields 130,000 to 150,000 clones. The chain employs TRBV29-1 and TRBJ1-5, with 9 bases fitting TRBD1. This clonotype originated in a male donor in good health and CMV-seronegative. The specimen was PBMCs. CDR3 in DNA: TGCAGCGTTGGCTCCGGGACAGGGTATCAGCCCCAGCATTTT. Protein sequence: CSVGSGTGYQPQHF.